One sample yielded the 26 T cell receptor beta chains listed below, sequenced in a study of blood T cell repertoires in COVID-19. The repertoire was sequenced with immunoSEQ multiplex PCR; TCRdb's copy has only in-frame clones and lacks some. Of under 300,000 clones listed, approximately 82% are singletons. What was sequenced was peripheral blood. These receptors all stem from a man in his forties or fifties who had recovered from COVID-19.

On this clone: Germline is not matched at one junction end, which may reflect a read error. V gene TRBV10-2 combines with J gene TRBJ2-7; D not certain. The CDR3 contains 12 residues. Germline-derived CDR1 and CDR2 are WSHSY and SAAADI. CDR3 bases: TGCGCCAGCAGTGAGCAGGCCTACCAGCAGTACTTC. Translated: CASSEQAYQQYF.

J is TRBJ2-7 and V is TRBV7-9; D uncertain. In germline, CDR1 is SEHNR, CDR2 FQNEAQ (reference sequence). Trimming stripped 1 base from V and 2 bases from J, with 6 bases between. The CDR3 sequence is 13 residues long. CDR3 in DNA: TGTGCCAGCAGCTTAGGTCGAGCCTACGAGCAGTACTTC. It is translated as CASSLGRAYEQYF.

This chain's CDR3 is CASSFSRAYNEQFF. The CDR3 DNA reads TGTGCCAGCAGCTTCTCACGGGCCTACAATGAGCAGTTCTTC. This chain links TRBV11-2 with TRBJ2-1; D remains ambiguous. In germline, CDR1 is SGHAT, CDR2 FQNNGV. The CDR3 totals 14 residues. V was clipped by 3 bases and J by 2 bases, with 8 bases between them. Full variable domain (missing parts from reference TRBV11-2 and TRBJ2-1): EAGVAQSPRYKIIEKRQSVAFWCNPISGHATLYWYQQILGQGPKLLIQFQNNGVVDDSQLPKDRFSAERLKGVDSTLKIQPAKLEDSAVYLCASSFSRAYNEQFFGPGTRLTVL.

The chain uses TRBV6-2 or TRBV6-3 and TRBJ1-5, with TRBD1 matching over 9 bases. This CDR3 has 15 amino acids. Germline V gene sequence: CDR1 MNHEY, CDR2 SVGEGT. J lost 4 bases, V lost 5 bases, and 6 bases had no gene match. DNA of the CDR3: TGTGCCAGCAGTAAAGACAGGGGGACTAATCAGCCCCAGCATTTT. Protein: CASSKDRGTNQPQHF.

As regards this clone: The same CDR3 is also encoded by other DNA sequences in this sample. This sequence joins TRBV14 and TRBJ1-2, with no clear D. Trimming left V 3 bases short and J 0 bases short, with 5 bases between. This CDR3 region has 13 residues. The V gene's germline CDR1 is SGHDN and CDR2 FVKESK. CDR3 sequence: CASSQGANYGYTF. DNA for the CDR3: TGTGCCAGCAGCCAGGGAGCTAACTATGGCTACACCTTC.

This clone is a singleton in its sample. V usage is TRBV25-1 and J usage is TRBJ1-5; 10 positions agree with TRBD1. The germline V gene has CDR1 MGHDK and CDR2 SYGVNS. The junction had 11 bases not matched to a gene; V was cut back by 4 bases and J by 2 bases. The CDR3 totals 18 residues. The CDR3 DNA reads TGTGCCAGCAGTGGCACCGGGACAGGGGATTTGGGCAATCAGCCCCAGCATTTT. Translated: CASSGTGTGDLGNQPQHF.

The J gene is TRBJ1-4, the V gene TRBV27; D is perhaps TRBD1 (6 bases). Deletions cut 4 bases from V and 4 bases from J, with 22 bases between. Per the germline V gene, CDR1 is MNHEY and CDR2 is SMNVEV (reference sequence). This CDR3 is 18 amino acids long. The CDR3 reads CASSSEGDLFSLNEKLFF. CDR3 DNA sequence: TGTGCCAGCAGTTCTGAGGGGGACCTCTTTTCCCTTAATGAAAAACTGTTTTTT.

The chain carries TRBV4-1 and TRBJ2-1; 7 nucleotides line up with TRBD2. CDR3 length: 16 residues. In germline, CDR1 is MGHRA, CDR2 YSYEKL. V was pared by 4 bases and J by 4 bases, with 10 bases of the junction left unmatched. The CDR3 region is CASSPFSSGTYNEQFF. CDR3 sequence (DNA): TGCGCCAGCAGCCCCTTCTCTAGCGGTACTTACAATGAGCAGTTCTTC.

The chain links TRBV12-3 or TRBV12-4 to TRBJ2-5; D is perhaps TRBD1 (5 bases). CDR3 length: 13 residues. V dropped 2 bases and J dropped 5 bases, with 9 bases sitting between them. The CDR3 sequence: CASSLFRGETQYF. The CDR3 coding sequence is TGTGCCAGCAGTTTATTTAGGGGCGAGACCCAGTACTTC.

This clone was seen a few times. The chain employs TRBV7-9 and TRBJ1-2; D is uncertain. The CDR3 spans 14 residues. V gave up 1 base and J gave up 3 bases, with 9 bases separating them. CDR1 and CDR2 from the germline V gene are SEHNR and FQNEAQ (reference sequence). The CDR3 DNA sequence: TGTGCCAGCAGCTTAGGCGGATACTACTATGGCTACACCTTC. Protein: CASSLGGYYYGYTF.

This sequence joins TRBV18 and TRBJ2-7; D is unresolved. Trimming stripped 3 bases from V and 1 base from J, with 10 bases between. CDR3 length: 14 residues. The germline V gene encodes CDR1 KGHSH and CDR2 LQKENI. The DNA of the CDR3 is TGTGCCAGCTCACCCGACCAGGATTCCTACGAGCAGTACTTC. Translating it yields CASSPDQDSYEQYF. Supplemented by reference TRBV18 and TRBJ2-7, the full variable domain reads NAGVMQNPRHLVRRRGQEARLRCSPMKGHSHVYWYRQLPEEGLKFMVYLQKENIIDESGMPKERFSAEFPKEGPSILRIQQVVRGDSAAYFCASSPDQDSYEQYFGPGTRLTVT.

The chain uses TRBV11-3 and TRBJ2-1; 7 bases are a match to TRBD2. From germline, CDR1 is SGHNT and CDR2 YENEEA. The CDR3 loop spans 14 amino acids. The trim removed 1 base at V and 7 bases at J, leaving 4 bases unmatched. CDR3 residues: CASSLGWGGNEQFF. In DNA, the CDR3 is TGTGCCAGCAGCTTAGGGTGGGGGGGAAATGAGCAGTTCTTC.

The rearrangement links TRBV11-2 to TRBJ1-6; no firm D call. The ends were cut back, 5 bases at V and 10 bases at J, with 15 bases in the middle. There are 14 residues in the CDR3. Germline V CDR1 and CDR2: SGHAT, FQNNGV. CDR3 nucleotide sequence: TGTGCCAGCAGCCCCGTGTCGAGTCCCTCACCCCTCCACTTT. The encoded protein is CASSPVSSPSPLHF.

The V gene is TRBV16, the J gene TRBJ2-1, with D perhaps TRBD2 (5 bases). Looked up from germline, CDR1 is KGHSY and CDR2 is FQNENV. This CDR3 is built from 17 residues. Trimming cost V 4 bases and J 5 bases, with 21 bases left between them. The CDR3 coding sequence is TGTGCCAGCAGCCTAGCGTTATACATCGCCCCTAACAATGAGCAGTTCTTC. It translates to CASSLALYIAPNNEQFF.

This chain links TRBV10-2 with TRBJ2-1; 7 bases are shared with TRBD1. Losses at the gene ends were 4 bases for V and 3 bases for J; bases not matched to a gene: 3. Germline lookup yields CDR1 WSHSY and CDR2 SAAADI. This CDR3 has 14 residues. DNA for the CDR3: TGCGCCAGCAGTGTTCAGGGGGACTACAATGAGCAGTTCTTC. This translates into CASSVQGDYNEQFF.

The chain has TRBV29-1 and TRBJ1-2; no firm D call. Germline-derived CDR1 and CDR2 are SQVTM and ANQGSEA. The CDR3 extends over 12 amino acids. V lost 6 bases and J lost 8, with 16 bases in between. This CDR3 is CSVEQTLKGYTF. The CDR3 nucleotides read TGCAGCGTGGAACAGACACTGAAGGGCTACACCTTC.

The table lists this clone with many counts. Here the CDR3 reads CASSSIVSSYTF. The CDR3 DNA follows: TGTGCCAGCTCTTCTATCGTCTCCAGCTACACCTTC. The genes are TRBV7-2 and TRBJ1-2; D unclear. The CDR3 runs 12 residues. The V and J ends lost 8 bases and 9 bases respectively, with 16 bases between them. Germline V gene lookup returns CDR1 SGHTA and CDR2 FQGNSA.

DNA of the CDR3: TGTGCCAGTAGTAACGTAGAAGGGACTAGCGGATTAGAGACCCAGTACTTC. It specifies CASSNVEGTSGLETQYF. This rearrangement joins TRBV19 to TRBJ2-5, with 11 nucleotides matching TRBD2. This CDR3 comprises 17 residues. Germline CDR1 reads LNHDA; CDR2 reads SQIVND (reference sequence). J lost 4 bases, V lost 4 bases, and 11 bases had no gene match.

This chain joins TRBV4-3 and TRBJ2-1; 9 nucleotides match TRBD2. V gave up 3 bases and J gave up 12 bases; unmatched junction bases: 6. This CDR3 comprises 13 residues. Germline assignment: CDR1 LGHNA and CDR2 YSLEER. This CDR3 is CASSQYSGSGQFF. The CDR3 region has the DNA TGCGCCAGCAGCCAGTATAGCGGGAGCGGGCAGTTCTTC.

This rearrangement joins TRBV5-1 to TRBJ1-5; D remains unclear. V was clipped by 6 bases and J by 2 bases, with 18 bases between them. The CDR3 is made up of 16 amino acids. Germline CDR1 SGHRS, CDR2 YFSETQ. The CDR3 DNA is TGCGCCAGCATACCTCCGGGAGTCCTAGGCAATCAGCCCCAGCATTTT. Its protein is CASIPPGVLGNQPQHF.

This chain uses TRBV7-9 with TRBJ1-1; D ambiguous. Germline values: CDR1 SEHNR, CDR2 FQNEAQ (reference sequence). Trimming shortened V by 1 base and J by 4 bases, and 7 bases separated the two germline ends. The CDR3 loop spans 13 amino acids. CDR3 nucleotides: TGTGCCAGCAGCTTAGAGCCTCGCACTGAAGCTTTCTTT. Residues: CASSLEPRTEAFF.

This clone has only one observation. The gene calls are TRBV19 and TRBJ1-2; D gene unclear. The V end lost 7 bases, the J end lost 1 base, and 13 bases lay between the germline ends. The CDR3 contains 14 residues. The germline CDR1 and CDR2 sequences are LNHDA and SQIVND (reference sequence). The CDR3 DNA reads as TGTGCCAGTAAGCCCCCGCCGTATAACTATGGCTACACCTTC. Translation: CASKPPPYNYGYTF.

The gene calls are TRBV5-4 and TRBJ2-1; the match to TRBD2 covers 8 bases. Germline V CDR1 and CDR2: SGHNT, YYREEE (reference sequence). The CDR3 sequence is 18 residues long. Trimming cost V 6 bases and J 6 bases; bases outside gene matches: 20. DNA for the CDR3: TGTGCCAGCAACTCGGGGGGGCCGATAGGTGTAGGCCCCAATGAGCAGTTCTTC. Its translation: CASNSGGPIGVGPNEQFF.

The gene calls are TRBV10-1 and TRBJ1-4, with TRBD1 identical over 7 bases. The CDR3 is 17 residues long. V lost 2 bases to trimming and J lost 8 bases; unmatched junction nucleotides: 14. Germline V gene data show CDR1 as WNHNN and CDR2 as SYGVQD (reference sequence). Here the CDR3 DNA reads TGCGCCAGCAGTGAGGACAGGGAGGCTTCTGGTGGGGAAAAACTGTTTTTT. This sequence encodes CASSEDREASGGEKLFF.

Only a few counts were recorded for this clone. The rearrangement joins TRBV7-6 to TRBJ1-6; TRBD1 is a possible D gene (5 bases). There are 15 residues in the CDR3. Between the trimmed V and J ends, which lost 1 base and 5 bases, there was a span of 9 bases. Germline lookup yields CDR1 SGHVS and CDR2 FNYEAQ. CDR3 protein: CASSLDPGNNSPLHF. CDR3 DNA sequence: TGTGCCAGCAGCTTAGATCCAGGGAATAATTCACCCCTCCACTTT.

The V call is TRBV6-5, the J call TRBJ2-3, with D perhaps matching TRBD2 (6 bases). The CDR3 spans 15 residues. Per germline, CDR1 MNHEY and CDR2 SVGAGI. The V end lost 2 bases, the J end lost 1 base, and 10 bases lay between the germline ends. The CDR3 is CASSYRDWGTDTQYF. As DNA, the CDR3 is TGTGCCAGCAGTTACCGGGACTGGGGCACAGATACGCAGTATTTT.